This T cell receptor beta chain appears in the sequencing data of a study of shared clonotypes between healthy human individuals. For the study at large: Ranging from 18 to 49 in age, donors were a couple of women and a few men. Overall study results and limits: Deeper or shallower sequencing was expected to change how clonotypes are shared among donors.

This clone occurred a few times. Its target is not known. Unsorted PBMC replicate PCRs drew on 250 to 300 ng DNA, representing tens of thousands of T cell genomes. Only in-frame clones appear in the TCRdb table, and some are missing; sequencing was by immunoSEQ multiplex PCR. The table shows fewer than 650,000 clones, with 60% to 85% occurring only once. Sequencing input: PBMCs. This receptor was identified in a woman aged 40-49 years in good health. Some clones in this sample may be carry-over from other donors' samples.

The CDR3 is CAWSPGIGNQPQHF. The DNA of the CDR3 is TGTGCCTGGAGTCCAGGGATCGGAAATCAGCCCCAGCATTTT. V and J are TRBV30 and TRBJ1-5; D perhaps matches TRBD1 (5 bases). The CDR3 consists of 14 residues. Germline V lookup: CDR1 GTSNPN, CDR2 SVGIG (reference sequence). The V end was cut by 2 bases, the J end by 4 bases, with 12 bases between.